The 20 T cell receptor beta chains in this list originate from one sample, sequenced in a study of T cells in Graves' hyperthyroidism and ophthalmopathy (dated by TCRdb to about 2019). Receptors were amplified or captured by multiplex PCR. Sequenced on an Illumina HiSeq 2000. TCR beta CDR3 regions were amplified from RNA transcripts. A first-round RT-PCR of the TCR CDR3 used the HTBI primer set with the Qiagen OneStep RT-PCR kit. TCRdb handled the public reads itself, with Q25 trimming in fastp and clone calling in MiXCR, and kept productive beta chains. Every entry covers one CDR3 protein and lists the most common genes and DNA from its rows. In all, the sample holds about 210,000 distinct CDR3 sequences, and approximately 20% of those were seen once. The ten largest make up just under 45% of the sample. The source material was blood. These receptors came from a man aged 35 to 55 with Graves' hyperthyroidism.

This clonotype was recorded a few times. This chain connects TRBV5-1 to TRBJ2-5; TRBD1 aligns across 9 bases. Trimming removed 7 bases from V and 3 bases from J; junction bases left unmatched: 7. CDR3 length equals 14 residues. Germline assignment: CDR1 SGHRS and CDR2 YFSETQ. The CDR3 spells CASAGGQGKETQYF. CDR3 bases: TGCGCCAGCGCCGGGGGACAGGGTAAAGAGACCCAGTACTTC.

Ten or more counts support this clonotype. The DNA for the CDR3 is TGTGCCAGCAGCCCGGGCAGGGAAACTGAAGCTTTCTTT. Encoded protein: CASSPGRETEAFF. V and J are TRBV7-8 and TRBJ1-1, with a tentative D call TRBD1 (5 bases). The CDR3 totals 13 residues. The germline gives CDR1 SGHVS, CDR2 FQNEAQ. Between the trimmed V and J ends, which lost 5 bases and 5 bases, there was a span of 12 bases.

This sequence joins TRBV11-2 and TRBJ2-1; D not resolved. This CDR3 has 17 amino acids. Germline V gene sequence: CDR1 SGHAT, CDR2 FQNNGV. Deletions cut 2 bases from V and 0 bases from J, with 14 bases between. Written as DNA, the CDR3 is TGTGCCAGCAGCTTATTGTCTTGGAGCGACTCCTACAATGAGCAGTTCTTC. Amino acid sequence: CASSLLSWSDSYNEQFF.

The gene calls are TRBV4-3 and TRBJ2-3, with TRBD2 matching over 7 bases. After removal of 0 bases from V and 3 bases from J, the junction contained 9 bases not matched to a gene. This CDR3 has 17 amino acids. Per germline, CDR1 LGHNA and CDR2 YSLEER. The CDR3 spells CASSQDLVGGETDTQYF. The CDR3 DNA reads TGCGCCAGCAGCCAAGATCTGGTGGGGGGGGAGACAGATACGCAGTATTTT.

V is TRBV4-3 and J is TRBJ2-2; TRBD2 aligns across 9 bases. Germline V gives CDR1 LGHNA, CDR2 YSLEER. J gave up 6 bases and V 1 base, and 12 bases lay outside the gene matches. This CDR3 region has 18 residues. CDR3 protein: CASSQVSAGTSLAGELFF. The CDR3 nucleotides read TGCGCCAGCAGCCAAGTGTCGGCAGGGACTAGCCTCGCCGGGGAGCTGTTTTTT.

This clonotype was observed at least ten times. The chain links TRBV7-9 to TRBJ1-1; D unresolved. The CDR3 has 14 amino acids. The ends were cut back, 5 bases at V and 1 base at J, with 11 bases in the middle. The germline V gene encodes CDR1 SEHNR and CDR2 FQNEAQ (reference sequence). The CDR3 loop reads CASSPQHENTEAFF. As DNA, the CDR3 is TGTGCCAGCAGCCCCCAACACGAGAACACTGAAGCTTTCTTT.

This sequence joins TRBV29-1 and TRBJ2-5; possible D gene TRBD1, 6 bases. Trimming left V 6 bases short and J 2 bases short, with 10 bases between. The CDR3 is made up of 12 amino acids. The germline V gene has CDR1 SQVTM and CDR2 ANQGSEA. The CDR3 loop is CSVTGLQETQYF. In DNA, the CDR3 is TGCAGCGTGACAGGACTGCAAGAGACCCAGTACTTC.

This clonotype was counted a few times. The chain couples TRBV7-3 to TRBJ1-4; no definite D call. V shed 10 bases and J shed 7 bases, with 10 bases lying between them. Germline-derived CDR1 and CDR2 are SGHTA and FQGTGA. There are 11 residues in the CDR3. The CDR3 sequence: CANPGREKLFF. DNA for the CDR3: TGTGCCAACCCCGGGCGTGAAAAACTGTTTTTT.

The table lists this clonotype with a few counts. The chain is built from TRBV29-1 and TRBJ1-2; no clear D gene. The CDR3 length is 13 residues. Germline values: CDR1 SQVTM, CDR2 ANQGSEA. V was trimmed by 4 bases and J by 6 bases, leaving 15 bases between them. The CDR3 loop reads CSVVSSVGDGYTF. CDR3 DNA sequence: TGCAGCGTTGTTTCCTCGGTTGGTGATGGCTACACCTTC.

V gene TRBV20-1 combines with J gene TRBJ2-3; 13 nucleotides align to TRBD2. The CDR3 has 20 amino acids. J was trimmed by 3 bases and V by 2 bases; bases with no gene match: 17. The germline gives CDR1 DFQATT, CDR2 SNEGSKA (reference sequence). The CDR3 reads CSARSDRVRLAGGQTDTQYF. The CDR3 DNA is TGCAGTGCTAGATCAGACAGGGTTCGACTAGCGGGGGGCCAGACAGATACGCAGTATTTT.

The CDR3 sequence is CASRPRGGDRSPLHF. The CDR3, as DNA: TGTGCCAGCAGACCCAGGGGAGGGGACCGTTCACCCCTCCACTTT. J is TRBJ1-6 and V is TRBV27, with a weak D call TRBD1 (6 bases). Germline V gene data show CDR1 as MNHEY and CDR2 as SMNVEV (reference sequence). The CDR3 length is 15 residues. Trimming removed 6 bases at V and 9 bases at J, with 18 bases between.

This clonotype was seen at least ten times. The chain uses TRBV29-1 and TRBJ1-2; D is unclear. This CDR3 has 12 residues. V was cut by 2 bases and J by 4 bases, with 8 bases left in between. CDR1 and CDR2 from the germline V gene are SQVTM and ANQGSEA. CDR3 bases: TGCAGCGTTGAACGGCGGACCTATGGCTACACCTTC. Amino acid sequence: CSVERRTYGYTF.

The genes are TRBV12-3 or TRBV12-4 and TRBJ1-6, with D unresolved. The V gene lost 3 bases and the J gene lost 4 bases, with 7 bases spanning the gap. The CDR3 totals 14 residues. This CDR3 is CASSFWQYNSPLHF. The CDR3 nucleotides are TGTGCCAGCAGTTTCTGGCAGTATAATTCACCCCTCCACTTT.

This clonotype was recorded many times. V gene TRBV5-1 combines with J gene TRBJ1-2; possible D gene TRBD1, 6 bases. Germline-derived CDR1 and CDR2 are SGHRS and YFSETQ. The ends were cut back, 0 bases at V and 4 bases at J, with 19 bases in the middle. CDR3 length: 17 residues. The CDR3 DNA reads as TGCGCCAGCAGCTTGGGGCAGGGGCATTTTGAGGGCTATGGCTACACCTTC. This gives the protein CASSLGQGHFEGYGYTF.

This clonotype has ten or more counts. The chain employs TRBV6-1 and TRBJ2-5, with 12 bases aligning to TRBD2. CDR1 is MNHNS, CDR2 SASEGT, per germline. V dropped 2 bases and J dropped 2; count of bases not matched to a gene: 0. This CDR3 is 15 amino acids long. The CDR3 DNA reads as TGTGCCAGCAGTGAACTAGCGGGGGGGCAAGAGACCCAGTACTTC. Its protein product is CASSELAGGQETQYF.

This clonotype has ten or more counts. CDR3 region: CSARERTVYGYTF. For the CDR3, the DNA is TGCAGTGCTAGAGAAAGGACGGTTTATGGCTACACCTTC. This sequence joins TRBV20-1 and TRBJ1-2; D is uncertain. Trimming removed 0 bases at V and 5 bases at J, with 10 bases between. Germline CDR1 and CDR2: DFQATT and SNEGSKA (reference sequence). The CDR3 has 13 residues.

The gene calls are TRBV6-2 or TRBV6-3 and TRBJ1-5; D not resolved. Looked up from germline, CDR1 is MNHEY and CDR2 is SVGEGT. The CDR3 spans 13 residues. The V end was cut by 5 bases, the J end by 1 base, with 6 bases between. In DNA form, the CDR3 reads TGTGCCAGCAGTCAGTCCAGCAATCAGCCCCAGCATTTT. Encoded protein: CASSQSSNQPQHF.

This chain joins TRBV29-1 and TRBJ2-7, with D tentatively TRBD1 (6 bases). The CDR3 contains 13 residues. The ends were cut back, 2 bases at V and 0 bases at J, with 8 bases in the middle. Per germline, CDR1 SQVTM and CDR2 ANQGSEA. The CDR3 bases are TGCAGCGTTGAACAGGGGACCTCCTACGAGCAGTACTTC. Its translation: CSVEQGTSYEQYF.

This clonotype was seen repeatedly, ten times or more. CDR3 residues: CASSPTGTAPYNEQFF. The CDR3 DNA follows: TGTGCCAGCTCCCCAACCGGGACAGCCCCCTACAATGAGCAGTTCTTC. The rearrangement links TRBV18 to TRBJ2-1, with 7 bases that match TRBD1. Germline V gives CDR1 KGHSH, CDR2 LQKENI. The V and J ends lost 6 bases and 2 bases, in that order; junction bases with no gene match: 10. The CDR3 loop spans 16 amino acids.

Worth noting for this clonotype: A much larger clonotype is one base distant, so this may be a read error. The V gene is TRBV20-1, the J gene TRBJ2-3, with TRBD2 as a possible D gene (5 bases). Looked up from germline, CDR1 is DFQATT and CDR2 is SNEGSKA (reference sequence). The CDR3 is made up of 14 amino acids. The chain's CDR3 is CSARRQPSTDTPYF. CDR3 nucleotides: TGCAGTGCTAGACGGCAGCCTAGCACAGATACGCCGTATTTT.